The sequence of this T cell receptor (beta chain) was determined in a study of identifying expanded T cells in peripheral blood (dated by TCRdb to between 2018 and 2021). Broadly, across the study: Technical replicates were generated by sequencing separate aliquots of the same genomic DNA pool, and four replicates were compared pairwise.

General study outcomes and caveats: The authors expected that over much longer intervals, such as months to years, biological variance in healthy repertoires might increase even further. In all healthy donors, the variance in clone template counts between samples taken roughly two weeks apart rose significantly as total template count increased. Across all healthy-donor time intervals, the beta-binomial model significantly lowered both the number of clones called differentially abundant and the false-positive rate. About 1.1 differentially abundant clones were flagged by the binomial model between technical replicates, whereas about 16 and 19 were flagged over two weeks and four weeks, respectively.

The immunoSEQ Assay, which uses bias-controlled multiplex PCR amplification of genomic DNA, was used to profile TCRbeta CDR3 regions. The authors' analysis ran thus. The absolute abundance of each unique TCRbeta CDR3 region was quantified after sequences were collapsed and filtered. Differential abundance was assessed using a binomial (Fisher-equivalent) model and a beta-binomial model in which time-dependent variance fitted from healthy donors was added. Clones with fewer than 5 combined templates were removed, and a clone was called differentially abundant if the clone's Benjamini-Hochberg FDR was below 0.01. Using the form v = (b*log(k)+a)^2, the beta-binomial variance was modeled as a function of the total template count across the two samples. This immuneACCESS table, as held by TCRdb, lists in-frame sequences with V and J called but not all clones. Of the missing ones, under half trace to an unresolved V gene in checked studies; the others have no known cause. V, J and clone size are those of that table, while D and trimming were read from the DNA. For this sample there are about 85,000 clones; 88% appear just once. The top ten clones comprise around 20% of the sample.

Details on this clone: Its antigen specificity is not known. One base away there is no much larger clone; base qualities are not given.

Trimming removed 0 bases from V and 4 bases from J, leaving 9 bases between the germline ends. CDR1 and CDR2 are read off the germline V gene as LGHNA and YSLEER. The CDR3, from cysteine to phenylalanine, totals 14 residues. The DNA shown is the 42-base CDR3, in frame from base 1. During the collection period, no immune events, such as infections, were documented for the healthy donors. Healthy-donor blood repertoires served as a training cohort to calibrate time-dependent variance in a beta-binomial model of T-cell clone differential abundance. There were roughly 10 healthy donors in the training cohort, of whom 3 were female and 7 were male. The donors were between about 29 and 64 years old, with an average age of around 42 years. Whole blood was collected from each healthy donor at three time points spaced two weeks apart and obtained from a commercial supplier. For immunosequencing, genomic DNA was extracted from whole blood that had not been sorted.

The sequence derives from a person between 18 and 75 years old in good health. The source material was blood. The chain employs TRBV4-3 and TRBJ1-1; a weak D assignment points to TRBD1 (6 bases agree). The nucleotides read TGCGCCAGCAGCCAAGAAATAGGGGGCACTGAAGCTTTCTTT. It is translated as CASSQEIGGTEAFF.